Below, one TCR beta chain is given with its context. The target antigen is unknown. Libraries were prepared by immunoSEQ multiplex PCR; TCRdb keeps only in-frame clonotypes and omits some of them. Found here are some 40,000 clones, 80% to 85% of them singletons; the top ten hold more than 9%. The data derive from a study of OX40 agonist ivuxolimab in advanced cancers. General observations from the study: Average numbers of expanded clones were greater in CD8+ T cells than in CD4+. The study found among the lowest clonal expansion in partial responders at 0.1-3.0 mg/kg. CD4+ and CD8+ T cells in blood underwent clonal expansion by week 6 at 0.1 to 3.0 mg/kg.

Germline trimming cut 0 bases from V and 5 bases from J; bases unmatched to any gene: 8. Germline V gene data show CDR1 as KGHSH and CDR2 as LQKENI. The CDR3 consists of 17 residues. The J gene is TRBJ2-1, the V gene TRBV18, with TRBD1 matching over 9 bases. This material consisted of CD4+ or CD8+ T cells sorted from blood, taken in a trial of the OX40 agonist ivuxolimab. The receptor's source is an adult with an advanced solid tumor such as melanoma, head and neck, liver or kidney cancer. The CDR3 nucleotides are TGTGCCAGCTCACCACCGTTTCGGGGACAGGGCCACAATGAGCAGTTCTTC. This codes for CASSPPFRGQGHNEQFF.